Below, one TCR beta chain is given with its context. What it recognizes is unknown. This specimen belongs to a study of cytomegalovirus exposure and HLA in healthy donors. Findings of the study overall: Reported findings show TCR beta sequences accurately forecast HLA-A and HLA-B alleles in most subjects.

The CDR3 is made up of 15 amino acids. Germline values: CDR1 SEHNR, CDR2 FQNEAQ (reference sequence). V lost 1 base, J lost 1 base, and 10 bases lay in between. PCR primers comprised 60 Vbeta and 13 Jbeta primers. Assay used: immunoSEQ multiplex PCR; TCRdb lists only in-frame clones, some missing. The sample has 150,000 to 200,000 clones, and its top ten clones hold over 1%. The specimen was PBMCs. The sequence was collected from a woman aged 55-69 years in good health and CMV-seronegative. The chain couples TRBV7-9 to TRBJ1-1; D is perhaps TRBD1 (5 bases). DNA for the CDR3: TGTGCCAGCAGCTTAGAAGGGGCCTCGAACACTGAAGCTTTCTTT. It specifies CASSLEGASNTEAFF.